Below, 8 T cell receptor beta chains from the same sample are listed, as sequenced in a study of control samples from healthy donors and cancer patients. Profiling relied on immunoSEQ multiplex PCR, and the TCRdb table lists in-frame clones only, not all of them. The data hold 95,000 to 150,000 clones, with more than 85% observed a single time. Sequenced input: blood. These receptors were collected from a woman aged 18-29 years in good health.

The chain recombines TRBV19 with TRBJ1-1; D is unresolved. V was shortened by 11 bases and J by 3 bases, with 13 bases between the two germline ends. The CDR3 sequence is 12 residues long. Germline V gene sequence: CDR1 LNHDA, CDR2 SQIVND (reference sequence). The CDR3 DNA reads TGTGCCGGAACCGGGCTACACACTGAAGCTTTCTTT. This gives the protein CAGTGLHTEAFF.

The chain links TRBV11-2 to TRBJ2-2; 8 nucleotides match TRBD2. This CDR3 region has 19 residues. Germline values: CDR1 SGHAT, CDR2 FQNNGV. The V segment lost 3 bases and the J segment 7 bases; nucleotides outside the gene matches: 19. CDR3 residues: CASSLKRGGLAGRDGELFF. DNA of the CDR3: TGTGCCAGCAGCTTGAAGCGGGGCGGGCTAGCGGGCAGGGACGGGGAGCTGTTTTTT.

The chain combines TRBV12-5 with TRBJ2-2, with 9 bases matching TRBD1. Germline V gives CDR1 LGHNT, CDR2 FRNRAP. With V trimmed by 6 bases and J by 4 bases, 9 bases remained unmatched. The CDR3 spans 16 residues. DNA for the CDR3: TGTGCTAGTGGAGAGGGGACAGGGCAGGGCACCGGGGAGCTGTTTTTT. Amino acids: CASGEGTGQGTGELFF.

This chain links TRBV2 with TRBJ2-4; 11 nucleotides line up with TRBD2. This CDR3 comprises 15 residues. Germline values: CDR1 SNHLY, CDR2 FYNNEI. The ends lost 7 bases at V and 9 bases at J; junction bases unmatched: 11. CDR3 amino acids: CASTSTSGRSRIQYF. The CDR3 bases are TGTGCCAGCACCTCTACTAGCGGGAGAAGTCGCATTCAGTACTTC.

The chain links TRBV12-3 or TRBV12-4 to TRBJ2-7, with D possibly matching TRBD1 (5 bases). The CDR3 is 13 amino acids. The V and J ends lost 2 bases and 1 base respectively, with 6 bases between them. CDR3 DNA: TGTGCCAGCAGTTTACGACAGTCCTACGAGCAGTACTTC. Protein product: CASSLRQSYEQYF.

The chain uses TRBV14 and TRBJ1-6, with 8 bases identical to TRBD1. CDR3 size: 16 residues. V shed 4 bases, J shed 10 bases, and the junction held 12 bases outside the gene matches. Germline lookup yields CDR1 SGHDN and CDR2 FVKESK. CDR3: CASSPRFPGGGSPLHF. CDR3 sequence (DNA): TGTGCCAGCAGCCCCAGGTTTCCAGGGGGCGGGTCACCCCTCCACTTT.

V gene TRBV5-6 combines with J gene TRBJ2-7; D ambiguous. The CDR3 loop spans 15 amino acids. The V end lost 0 bases, the J end lost 1 base, and 11 bases lay between the germline ends. Germline V gene lookup returns CDR1 SGHDT and CDR2 YYEEEE. DNA for the CDR3: TGTGCCAGCAGCTTGGTATTCGCTGATTCCTACGAGCAGTACTTC. It yields the protein CASSLVFADSYEQYF.

The chain links TRBV7-2 to TRBJ1-6, with a possible D match to TRBD1 (5 bases). This CDR3 region has 14 residues. Per germline, CDR1 SGHTA and CDR2 FQGNSA. V was shortened by 2 bases and J by 8 bases, with 10 bases between the two germline ends. The CDR3 protein is CASSLSGPYSPLHF. DNA of the CDR3: TGTGCCAGCAGCTTATCAGGGCCCTATTCACCCCTCCACTTT.